The T cell receptor (beta chain) described here comes from a study of neurological immune-mediated disorders. Template-switch 5'RACE cDNA synthesis added a 10-nucleotide unique molecular identifier. Via MiXCR, TCRdb re-called the 5' RACE reads, giving one row per CDR3 protein. The sample consists of under 40,000 distinct CDR3 sequences, roughly 15% of them appearing once. Germline V lookup: CDR1 SGHRS, CDR2 YFSETQ. This CDR3 region has 14 residues. Many counts were recorded for this clonotype. An end of the junction does not agree with germline; a read error may underlie this. This clonotype originated in a woman between 45 and 60 years old with HTLV-1-associated myelopathy (HAM/TSP). The chain joins TRBV5-1 to TRBJ1-3; D not certain. The specimen was PBMCs. The DNA for the CDR3 is TGCGTCAGCAGCCCCCAATACTCTGGAAACACCATATATTTT. Protein product: CVSSPQYSGNTIYF.